These 11 T cell receptor beta chains originate from one sample sequenced in a study of cytomegalovirus exposure and HLA in healthy donors. The PCR used 60 Vbeta and 13 Jbeta primers. The protocol was immunoSEQ multiplex PCR, while the TCRdb copy is restricted to in-frame clones and leaves out a portion. Its table lists 85,000 to 90,000 clones. The sequenced sample was PBMCs. These receptors all come from a middle-aged man in good health and CMV-seropositive.

V is TRBV7-2 and J is TRBJ1-2, with D maybe TRBD1 (6 bases). This CDR3 has 15 residues. Germline V gives CDR1 SGHTA, CDR2 FQGNSA. V was cut by 6 bases and J by 7 bases, with 21 bases left in between. The CDR3 loop reads CASSLAVGGRGGYTF. CDR3 in DNA: TGTGCCAGCAGTTTGGCAGTCGGGGGGCGTGGTGGCTACACCTTC.

This chain uses TRBV29-1 with TRBJ2-1; 12 positions match TRBD1. Germline V gives CDR1 SQVTM, CDR2 ANQGSEA. There are 14 residues in the CDR3. J was trimmed by 5 bases and V by 7 bases; bases with no gene match: 6. The CDR3 DNA follows: TGCAGCGCCCGGGACAGGGGGCCGGACAATGAGCAGTTCTTC. Translated: CSARDRGPDNEQFF.

A remark on this clone: One junction end disagrees with the germline gene, perhaps due to a read error. The chain recombines TRBV9 with TRBJ2-7; the match to TRBD1 covers 10 bases. The CDR3 is made up of 14 amino acids. Germline assignment: CDR1 SGDLS and CDR2 YYNGEE. CDR3 in amino acids: CASSLWDRGYEQCF. The CDR3 DNA reads TGTGCCAGCAGCCTCTGGGACAGGGGTTACGAGCAGTGCTTC.

Here the CDR3 DNA reads TGTGCCAGCAGACCCGCGGTGCACGAGCAGTACGTC. Its translation: CASRPAVHEQYV. The J gene is TRBJ2-7, the V gene TRBV6-5; D unclear. The CDR3 covers 12 residues. The V gene's germline CDR1 is MNHEY and CDR2 SVGAGI. Deletions cut 6 bases from V and 5 bases from J, with 11 bases between.

This chain's CDR3 is CASSPEDRGPTDTQYF. DNA of the CDR3: TGTGCCAGCTCACCTGAGGACAGGGGGCCCACAGATACGCAGTATTTT. The V gene is TRBV18, the J gene TRBJ2-3; 11 bases are shared with TRBD1. This CDR3 contains 16 residues. Germline V gene data show CDR1 as KGHSH and CDR2 as LQKENI. Germline trimming cut 3 bases from V and 2 bases from J; bases unmatched to any gene: 4.

The CDR3 DNA follows: TGTGCCAGCAGCTCTCAGGGGAAATTGGACGAGCAGTACTTC. Encoded protein: CASSSQGKLDEQYF. The chain couples TRBV5-4 to TRBJ2-7; D might be TRBD1 (6 bases). The germline CDR1 and CDR2 sequences are SGHNT and YYREEE (reference sequence). This CDR3 has 14 residues. Trimming removed 3 bases from V and 5 bases from J, with 15 bases in between.

The V gene is TRBV6-5, the J gene TRBJ2-1; 11 bases fit TRBD2. The CDR3 extends over 16 amino acids. Germline V CDR1 and CDR2: MNHEY, SVGAGI. Germline trimming cut 6 bases from V and 5 bases from J; bases unmatched to any gene: 9. The CDR3 loop is CASSYGTSGGHNEQFF. Written as DNA, the CDR3 is TGTGCCAGCAGCTACGGAACTAGCGGGGGTCACAATGAGCAGTTCTTC.

This chain joins TRBV11-1 and TRBJ2-5; 11 bases are a match to TRBD1. The closer fit of TRBJ2-7 to the DNA end suggests the J call may be wrong. Germline V lookup: CDR1 SGHAT, CDR2 FQDESV (reference sequence). The CDR3 is 16 residues long. In nucleotides, the CDR3 is TGTGCCAGCAGCTTATGGGCCGGGACAGGGGGAAACGAGCAGTACTTC. Amino acids: CASSLWAGTGGNEQYF.

The chain couples TRBV30 to TRBJ1-6; 7 bases align to TRBD1. With 5 bases clipped from V and 10 bases from J, the junction kept 8 bases outside the gene matches. Germline V gives CDR1 GTSNPN, CDR2 SVGIG (reference sequence). The CDR3 consists of 13 residues. The CDR3 coding sequence is TGTGCCTGGGGACAGGCGGTCGAATCACCCCTCCACTTT. Its protein product is CAWGQAVESPLHF.

The CDR3 here is CASSVGSAAYEQFF. CDR3 sequence (DNA): TGTGCCAGCAGCGTAGGATCCGCGGCATATGAGCAGTTCTTC. The chain joins TRBV9 to TRBJ2-1; D uncertain. Trimming stripped 0 bases from V and 8 bases from J, with 12 bases between. The CDR3 sequence is 14 residues long. Germline CDR1 SGDLS, CDR2 YYNGEE.

The J gene is TRBJ1-6, the V gene TRBV12-5; TRBD1 agrees at 8 bases. Germline loops: CDR1 LGHNT, CDR2 FRNRAP. This CDR3 has 15 residues. J was trimmed by 7 bases and V by 5 bases; bases with no gene match: 7. The CDR3 sequence: CASGTSGQGNSPLHF. CDR3 DNA: TGTGCTAGTGGTACTTCAGGACAGGGCAATTCACCCCTCCACTTT.